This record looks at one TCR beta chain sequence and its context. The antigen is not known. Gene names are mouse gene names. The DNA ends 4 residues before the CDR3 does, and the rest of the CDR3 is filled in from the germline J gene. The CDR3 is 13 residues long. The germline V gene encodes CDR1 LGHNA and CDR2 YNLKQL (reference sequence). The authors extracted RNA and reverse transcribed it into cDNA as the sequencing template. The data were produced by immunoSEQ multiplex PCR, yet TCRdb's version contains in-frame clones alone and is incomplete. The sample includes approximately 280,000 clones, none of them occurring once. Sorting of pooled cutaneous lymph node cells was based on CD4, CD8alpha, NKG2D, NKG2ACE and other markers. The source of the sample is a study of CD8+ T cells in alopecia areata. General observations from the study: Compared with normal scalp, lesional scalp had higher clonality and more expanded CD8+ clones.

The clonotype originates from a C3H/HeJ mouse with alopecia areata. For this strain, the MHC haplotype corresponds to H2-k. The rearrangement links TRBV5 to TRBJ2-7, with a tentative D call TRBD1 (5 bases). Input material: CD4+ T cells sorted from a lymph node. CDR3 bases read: TGTGCCAGCAGCCCCCTCAGCAGGGAT. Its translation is CASSPLSRD. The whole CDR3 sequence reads CASSPLSRDEQYF.